This T cell receptor (beta chain) was found in a study of shared clonotypes between healthy human individuals. Each of the donors was a healthy adult who was HIV-negative and had not had a recent acute infection or vaccination. Investigators divided CD4+ cells into CD45RA+ naive and CD45RA-negative memory subsets. Germline values: CDR1 SGDLS, CDR2 YYNGEE. The CDR3 covers 15 residues. V gave up 4 bases and J gave up 5 bases; unmatched junction bases: 9. Authors' data handling: ImmunoSEQ supplied junction-only sequences lacking quality scores, so filtering was different. Libraries were prepared by immunoSEQ multiplex PCR; TCRdb keeps only in-frame clonotypes and omits some of them. Clonal size and the V and J genes are those of that table, whereas D and trimming came from the DNA. The profile shows approximately 1,500,000 clones, roughly 96% of them singletons.

The rearrangement joins TRBV9 to TRBJ2-5; 9 nucleotides line up with TRBD2. This clonotype originated in a man between 25 and 39 years old in good health. The material sequenced was naive CD4+ T cells sorted from blood. Documented subset: CD45RA+ positively selected. The CDR3 spells CASSPAGLATETQYF. CDR3 sequence (DNA): TGTGCCAGCAGCCCGGCCGGACTAGCGACTGAGACCCAGTACTTC.